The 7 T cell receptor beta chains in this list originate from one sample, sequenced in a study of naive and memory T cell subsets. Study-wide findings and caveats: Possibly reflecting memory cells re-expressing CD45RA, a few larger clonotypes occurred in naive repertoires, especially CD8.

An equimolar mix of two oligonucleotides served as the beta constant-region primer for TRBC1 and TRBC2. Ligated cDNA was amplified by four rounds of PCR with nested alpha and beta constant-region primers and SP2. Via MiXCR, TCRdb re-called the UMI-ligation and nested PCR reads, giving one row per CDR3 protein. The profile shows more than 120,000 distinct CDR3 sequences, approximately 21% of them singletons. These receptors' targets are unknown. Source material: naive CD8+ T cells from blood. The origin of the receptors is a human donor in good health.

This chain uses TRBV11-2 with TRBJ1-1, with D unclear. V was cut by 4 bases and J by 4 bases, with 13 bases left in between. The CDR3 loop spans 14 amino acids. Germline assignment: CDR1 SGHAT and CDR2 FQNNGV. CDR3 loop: CASSWSQETTEAFF. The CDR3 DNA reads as TGTGCCAGCAGCTGGTCCCAGGAAACCACTGAAGCTTTCTTT.

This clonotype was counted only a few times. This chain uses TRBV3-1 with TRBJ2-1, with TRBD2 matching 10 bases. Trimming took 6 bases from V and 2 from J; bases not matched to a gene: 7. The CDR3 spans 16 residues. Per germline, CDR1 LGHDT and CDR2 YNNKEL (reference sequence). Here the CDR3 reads CASSPDSGRAYNEQFF. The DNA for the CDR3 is TGTGCCAGCAGTCCAGACAGCGGGAGGGCCTACAATGAGCAGTTCTTC.

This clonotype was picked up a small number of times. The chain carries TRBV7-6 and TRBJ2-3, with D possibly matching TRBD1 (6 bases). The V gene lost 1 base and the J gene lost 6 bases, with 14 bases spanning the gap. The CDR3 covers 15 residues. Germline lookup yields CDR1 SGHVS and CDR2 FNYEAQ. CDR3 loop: CASSLEAGTYDTQYF. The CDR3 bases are TGTGCCAGCAGCTTAGAAGCCGGGACATATGATACGCAGTATTTT.

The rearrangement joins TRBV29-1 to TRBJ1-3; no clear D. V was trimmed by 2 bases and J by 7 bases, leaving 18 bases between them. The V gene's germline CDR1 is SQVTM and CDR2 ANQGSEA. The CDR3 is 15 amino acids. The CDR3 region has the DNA TGCAGCGTTGAATACCCGGGAGGGCTCGGGAACACCATATATTTT. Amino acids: CSVEYPGGLGNTIYF.

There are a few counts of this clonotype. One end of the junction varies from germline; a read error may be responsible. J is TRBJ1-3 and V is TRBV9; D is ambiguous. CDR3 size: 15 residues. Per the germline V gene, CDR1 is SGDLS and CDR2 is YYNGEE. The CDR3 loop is CASSVGELAGNTIYF. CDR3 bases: TGTGCCAGCAGCGTCGGGGAGTTGGCTGGAAACACTATATATTTT.

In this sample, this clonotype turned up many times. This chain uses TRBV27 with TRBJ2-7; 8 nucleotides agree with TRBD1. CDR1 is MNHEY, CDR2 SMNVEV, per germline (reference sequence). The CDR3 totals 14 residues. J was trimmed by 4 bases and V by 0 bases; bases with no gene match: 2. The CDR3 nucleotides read TGTGCCAGCAGTTTATCCCAGGGGGCTTACGAGCAGTACTTC. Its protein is CASSLSQGAYEQYF.

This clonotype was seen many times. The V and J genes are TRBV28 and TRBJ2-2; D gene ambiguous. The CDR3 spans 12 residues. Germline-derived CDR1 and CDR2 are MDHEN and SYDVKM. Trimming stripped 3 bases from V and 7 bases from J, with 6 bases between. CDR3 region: CASSFGSGELFF. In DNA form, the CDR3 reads TGTGCCAGCAGTTTCGGTAGCGGGGAGCTGTTTTTT.